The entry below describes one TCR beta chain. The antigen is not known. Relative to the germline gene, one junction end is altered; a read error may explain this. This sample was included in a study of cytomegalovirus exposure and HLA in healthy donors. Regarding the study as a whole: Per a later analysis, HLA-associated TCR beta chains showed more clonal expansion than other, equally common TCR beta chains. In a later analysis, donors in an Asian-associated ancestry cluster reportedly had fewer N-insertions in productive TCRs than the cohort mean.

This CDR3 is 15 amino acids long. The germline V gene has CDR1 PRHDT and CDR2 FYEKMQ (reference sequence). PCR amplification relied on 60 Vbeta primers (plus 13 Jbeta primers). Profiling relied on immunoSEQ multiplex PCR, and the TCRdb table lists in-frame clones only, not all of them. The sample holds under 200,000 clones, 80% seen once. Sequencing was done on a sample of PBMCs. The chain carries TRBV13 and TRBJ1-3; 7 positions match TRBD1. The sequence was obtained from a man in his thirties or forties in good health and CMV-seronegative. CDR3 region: CASSSARQGRNAIYF. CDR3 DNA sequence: TGTGCCAGCAGCTCCGCCCGACAGGGTAGAAACGCCATATATTTT.